This TCR beta chain was obtained from a study of T cells in Graves' hyperthyroidism and ophthalmopathy. Findings and limits, study-wide: Ophthalmopathy was identified by the model a median 6.5 months ahead of onset. Most expanded thyroid clonotypes above 0.001 recurred in blood.

V dropped 1 base and J dropped 5; count of bases not matched to a gene: 7. Germline lookup yields CDR1 SEHNR and CDR2 FQNEAQ (reference sequence). This CDR3 region has 16 residues. Amplified regions were TCR beta CDR3 sequences from RNA transcripts. HTBI primers were used for first-round RT-PCR of the TCR CDR3. TCRdb recomputed calls from the multiplex PCR reads with MiXCR, one row per CDR3 protein. The table shows approximately 590,000 distinct CDR3 sequences, with 15% to 19% occurring only once. This clonotype was found many times. What it recognizes is unknown. The hyperthyroidism was newly diagnosed and had lasted under 2 months; the patients were aged 18 to 65. Uncontrolled infection, other autoimmune disease, pregnancy or lactation disqualified patients from enrolment.

This TCR was recovered from a woman aged 25-40 years with Graves' hyperthyroidism. This rearrangement joins TRBV7-9 to TRBJ2-5; 10 bases agree with TRBD1. The sample consisted of blood. CDR3 in amino acids: CASSLGDRGGMETQYF. CDR3 nucleotides: TGTGCCAGCAGCTTAGGGGACAGGGGCGGCATGGAGACCCAGTACTTC.